This T cell receptor (beta chain) derives from a study of beta chain features in type 1 diabetes. About the study: Healthy donors and patients showed comparable age, gender and cell yields.

This CDR3 has 15 residues. V lost 0 bases, J lost 7 bases, and 6 bases stayed unmatched. Germline V gives CDR1 SGHVS, CDR2 FQNEAQ. On this clone: The antigen remains undetermined.

Study conclusions and caveats: Possibly, sequencing cDNA over-represented cells that had high TCR expression levels. In comparison with healthy donors, patients had naive, central memory and Treg TCRB repertoires that appeared more similar.

TCRB transcripts that were expressed got sequenced, as all of the isolated RNA had been reverse transcribed. Here immunoSEQ multiplex PCR was the method, and the copy in TCRdb shows in-frame clones only, minus some. Counted here are 310,000 or so clones, less than 9.5% occurring once; the ten biggest clones make up less than 0.45%. The TCR comes from a young woman in good health. The material sequenced was central memory CD4+ T cells from blood. The gene calls are TRBV7-8 and TRBJ2-1, with 7 bases that match TRBD2. Written as DNA, the CDR3 is TGTGCCAGCAGCTTAGCTGCGGGAGAGGGAAATGAGCAGTTCTTC. The encoded protein is CASSLAAGEGNEQFF.